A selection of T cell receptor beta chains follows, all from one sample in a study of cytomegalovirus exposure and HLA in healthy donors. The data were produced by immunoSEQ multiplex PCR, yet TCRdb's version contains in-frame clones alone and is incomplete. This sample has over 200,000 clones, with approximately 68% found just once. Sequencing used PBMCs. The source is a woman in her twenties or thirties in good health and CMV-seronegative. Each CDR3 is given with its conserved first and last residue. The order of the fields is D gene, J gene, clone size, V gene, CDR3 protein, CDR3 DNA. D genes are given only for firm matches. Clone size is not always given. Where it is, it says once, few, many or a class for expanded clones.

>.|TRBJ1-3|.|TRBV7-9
CASSLSSRDYSGNTIYF
TGTGCCAGCAGCTTATCGTCCCGCGACTACTCTGGAAACACCATATATTTT
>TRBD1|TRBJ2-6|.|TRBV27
CASRTTGTGLAGANVLTF
TGTGCCAGCAGGACCACCGGGACAGGTTTAGCTGGGGCCAACGTCCTGACTTTC
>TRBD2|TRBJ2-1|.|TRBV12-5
CASGLVPRGGSNEQFF
TGTGCTAGTGGTTTGGTCCCGCGGGGGGGCTCCAATGAGCAGTTCTTC
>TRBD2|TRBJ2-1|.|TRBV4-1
CASSQARTSGREGQFF
TGTGCCAGCAGCCAAGCCCGGACTAGCGGGAGAGAGGGGCAGTTCTTC
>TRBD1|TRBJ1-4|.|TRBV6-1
CASSEYVGQGFEKLFF
TGTGCCAGCAGTGAATACGTGGGACAGGGGTTTGAAAAACTGTTTTTT
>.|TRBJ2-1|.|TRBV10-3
CAINRDFDNEQFF
TGTGCCATCAACCGGGACTTCGACAATGAGCAGTTCTTC
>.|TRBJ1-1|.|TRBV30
CAWSAGNMNTEAFF
TGTGCCTGGTCGGCAGGGAACATGAACACTGAAGCTTTCTTT
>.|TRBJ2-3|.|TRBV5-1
CASSWGLSTDTQYF
TGCGCCAGCAGCTGGGGGCTCAGCACAGATACGCAGTATTTT
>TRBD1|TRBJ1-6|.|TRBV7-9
CASSFGQGNSPLHF
TGTGCCAGCAGCTTCGGACAGGGGAATTCACCCCTCCACTTT
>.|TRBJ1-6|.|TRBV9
CASSVGEVNSPLHF
TGTGCCAGCAGCGTAGGAGAGGTTAATTCACCCCTCCACTTT
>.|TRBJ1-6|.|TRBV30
CAWSVTGGISPLHF
TGTGCCTGGAGTGTAACGGGAGGAATTTCACCCCTCCACTTT
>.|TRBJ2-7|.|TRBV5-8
CASSLVTGSREQYF
TGTGCCAGCAGCTTGGTGACAGGTTCCCGCGAGCAGTACTTC
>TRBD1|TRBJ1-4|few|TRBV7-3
CASSAQTGPNEKLFF
TGTGCCAGCAGCGCACAGACAGGGCCTAATGAAAAACTGTTTTTT